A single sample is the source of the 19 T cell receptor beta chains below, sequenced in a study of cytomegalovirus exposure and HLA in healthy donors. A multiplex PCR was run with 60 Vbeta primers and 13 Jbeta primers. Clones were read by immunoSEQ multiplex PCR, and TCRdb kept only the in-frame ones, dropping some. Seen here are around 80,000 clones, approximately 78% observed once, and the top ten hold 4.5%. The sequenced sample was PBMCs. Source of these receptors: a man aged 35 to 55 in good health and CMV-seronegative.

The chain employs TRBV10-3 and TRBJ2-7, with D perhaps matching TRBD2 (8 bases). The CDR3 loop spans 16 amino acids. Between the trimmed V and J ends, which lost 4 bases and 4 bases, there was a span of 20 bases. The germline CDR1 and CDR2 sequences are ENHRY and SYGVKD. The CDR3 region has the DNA TGTGCCATCAGTGTGACAGGGAGCGGGAGTCTGTACGAGCAGTACTTC. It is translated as CAISVTGSGSLYEQYF.

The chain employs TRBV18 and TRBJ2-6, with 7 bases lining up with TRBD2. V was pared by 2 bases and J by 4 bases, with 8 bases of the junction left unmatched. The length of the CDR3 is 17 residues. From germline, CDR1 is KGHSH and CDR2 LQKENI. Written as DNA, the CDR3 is TGTGCCAGCTCACCAAAAACGGGGAGGGTCGGGGCCAACGTCCTGACTTTC. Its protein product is CASSPKTGRVGANVLTF.

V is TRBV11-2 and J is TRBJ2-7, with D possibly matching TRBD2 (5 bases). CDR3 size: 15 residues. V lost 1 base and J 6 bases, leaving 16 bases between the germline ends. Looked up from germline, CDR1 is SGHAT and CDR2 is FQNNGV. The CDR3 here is CASSLGWTGSSEQYF. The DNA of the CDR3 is TGTGCCAGCAGCTTAGGTTGGACTGGGAGCTCCGAGCAGTACTTC. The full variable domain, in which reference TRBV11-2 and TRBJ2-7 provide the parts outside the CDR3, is EAGVAQSPRYKIIEKRQSVAFWCNPISGHATLYWYQQILGQGPKLLIQFQNNGVVDDSQLPKDRFSAERLKGVDSTLKIQPAKLEDSAVYLCASSLGWTGSSEQYFGPGTRLTVT.

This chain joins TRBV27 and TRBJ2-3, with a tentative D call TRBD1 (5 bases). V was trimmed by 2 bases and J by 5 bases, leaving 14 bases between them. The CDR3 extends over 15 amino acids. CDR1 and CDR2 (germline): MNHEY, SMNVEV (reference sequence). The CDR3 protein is CASSLNGRRGDTQYF. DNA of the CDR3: TGTGCCAGCAGTTTAAACGGACGAAGGGGAGATACGCAGTATTTT.

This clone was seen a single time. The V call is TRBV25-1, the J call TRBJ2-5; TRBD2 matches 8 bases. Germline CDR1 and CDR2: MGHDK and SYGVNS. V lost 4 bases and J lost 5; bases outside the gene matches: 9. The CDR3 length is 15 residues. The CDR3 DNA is TGTGCCAGCAGTGGGTTCCCAGCGGGAGAGGAGACCCAGTACTTC. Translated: CASSGFPAGEETQYF.

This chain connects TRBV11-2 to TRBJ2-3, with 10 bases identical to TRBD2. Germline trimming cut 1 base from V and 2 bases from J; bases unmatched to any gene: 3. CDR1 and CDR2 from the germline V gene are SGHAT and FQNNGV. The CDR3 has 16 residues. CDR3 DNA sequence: TGTGCCAGCAGCTTAGGGCTAGCGGGAGACACAGATACGCAGTATTTT. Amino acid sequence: CASSLGLAGDTDTQYF. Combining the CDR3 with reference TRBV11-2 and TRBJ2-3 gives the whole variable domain EAGVAQSPRYKIIEKRQSVAFWCNPISGHATLYWYQQILGQGPKLLIQFQNNGVVDDSQLPKDRFSAERLKGVDSTLKIQPAKLEDSAVYLCASSLGLAGDTDTQYFGPGTRLTVL.

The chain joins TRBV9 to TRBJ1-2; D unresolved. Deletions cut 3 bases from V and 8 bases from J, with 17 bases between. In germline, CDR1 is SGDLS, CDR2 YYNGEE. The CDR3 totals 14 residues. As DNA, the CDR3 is TGTGCCAGCAGCGCACCCGGGAGGCCGAAGGGCTACACCTTC. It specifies CASSAPGRPKGYTF.

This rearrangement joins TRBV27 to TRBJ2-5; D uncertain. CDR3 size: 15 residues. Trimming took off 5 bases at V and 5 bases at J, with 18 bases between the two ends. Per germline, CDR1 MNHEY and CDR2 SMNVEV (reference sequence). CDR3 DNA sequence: TGTGCCAGCAGTCCGCCCCCGACATACCGGGAGACCCAGTACTTC. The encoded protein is CASSPPPTYRETQYF.

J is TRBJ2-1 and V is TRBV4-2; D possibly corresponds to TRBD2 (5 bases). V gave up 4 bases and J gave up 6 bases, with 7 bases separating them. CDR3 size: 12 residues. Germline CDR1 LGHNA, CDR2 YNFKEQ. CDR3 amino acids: CASSREPNEQFF. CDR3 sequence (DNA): TGTGCCAGCAGCCGGGAGCCCAATGAGCAGTTCTTC.

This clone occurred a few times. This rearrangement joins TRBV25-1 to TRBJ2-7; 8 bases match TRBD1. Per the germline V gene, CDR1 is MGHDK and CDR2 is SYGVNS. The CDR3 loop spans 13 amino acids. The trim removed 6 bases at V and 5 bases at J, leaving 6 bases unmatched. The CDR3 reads CASSRQGFDEQYF. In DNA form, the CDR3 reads TGTGCCAGCAGCAGACAGGGGTTCGACGAGCAGTACTTC.

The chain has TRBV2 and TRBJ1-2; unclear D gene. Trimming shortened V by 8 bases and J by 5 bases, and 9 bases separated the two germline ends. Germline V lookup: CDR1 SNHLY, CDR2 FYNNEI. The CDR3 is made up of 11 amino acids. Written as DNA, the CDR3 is TGTGCCAGCTCGGAGTATTATGGCTACACCTTC. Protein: CASSEYYGYTF.

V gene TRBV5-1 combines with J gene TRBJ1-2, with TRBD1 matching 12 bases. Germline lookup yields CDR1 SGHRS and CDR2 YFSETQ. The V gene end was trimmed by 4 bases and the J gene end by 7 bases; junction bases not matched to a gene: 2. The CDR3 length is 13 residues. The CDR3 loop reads CASSTGQGAGYTF. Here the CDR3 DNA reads TGCGCCAGCAGCACGGGACAGGGGGCTGGCTACACCTTC.

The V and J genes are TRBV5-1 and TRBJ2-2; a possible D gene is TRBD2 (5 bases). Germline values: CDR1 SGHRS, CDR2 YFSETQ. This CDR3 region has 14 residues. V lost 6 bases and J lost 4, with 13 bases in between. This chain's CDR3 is CASTGLGITGELFF. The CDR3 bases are TGCGCCAGCACAGGACTCGGAATCACCGGGGAGCTGTTTTTT.

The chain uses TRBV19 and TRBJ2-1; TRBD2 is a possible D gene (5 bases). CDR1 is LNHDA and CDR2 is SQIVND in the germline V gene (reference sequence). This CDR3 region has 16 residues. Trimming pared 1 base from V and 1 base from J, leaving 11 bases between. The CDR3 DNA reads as TGTGCCAGTAGTATAGCCCTAGCCGGGTCCTACAATGAGCAGTTCTTC. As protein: CASSIALAGSYNEQFF.

The CDR3 sequence: CASSLMGSAAGVSEQFF. The CDR3 DNA reads as TGTGCCAGCAGTTTAATGGGCTCCGCGGCGGGAGTCTCTGAGCAGTTCTTC. The chain couples TRBV28 to TRBJ2-1; 7 nucleotides align to TRBD2. CDR3 length equals 17 residues. Germline V gene lookup returns CDR1 MDHEN and CDR2 SYDVKM. After removal of 2 bases from V and 9 bases from J, the junction contained 16 bases not matched to a gene.

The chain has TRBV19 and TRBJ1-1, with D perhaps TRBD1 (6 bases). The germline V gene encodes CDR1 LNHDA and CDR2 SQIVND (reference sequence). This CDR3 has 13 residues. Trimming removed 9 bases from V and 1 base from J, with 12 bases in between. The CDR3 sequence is CASTGHGNTEAFF. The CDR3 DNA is TGTGCCAGCACAGGGCACGGGAACACTGAAGCTTTCTTT.

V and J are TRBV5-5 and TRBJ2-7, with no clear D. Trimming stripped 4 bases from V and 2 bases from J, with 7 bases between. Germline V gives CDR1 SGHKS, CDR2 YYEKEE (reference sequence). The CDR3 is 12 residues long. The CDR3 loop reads CASSPGAYEQYF. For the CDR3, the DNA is TGTGCCAGCAGCCCGGGTGCCTACGAGCAGTACTTC. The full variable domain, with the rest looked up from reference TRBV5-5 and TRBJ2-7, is DAGVTQSPTHLIKTRGQQVTLRCSPISGHKSVSWYQQVLGQGPQFIFQYYEKEERGRGNFPDRFSARQFPNYSSELNVNALLLGDSALYLCASSPGAYEQYFGPGTRLTVT.

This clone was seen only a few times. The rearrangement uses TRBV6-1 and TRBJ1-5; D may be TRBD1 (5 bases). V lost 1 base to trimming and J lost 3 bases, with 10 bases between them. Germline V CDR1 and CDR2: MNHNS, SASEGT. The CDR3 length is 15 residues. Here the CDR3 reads CASSEDDSINQPQHF. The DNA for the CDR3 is TGTGCCAGCAGTGAAGATGACAGTATCAATCAGCCCCAGCATTTT.

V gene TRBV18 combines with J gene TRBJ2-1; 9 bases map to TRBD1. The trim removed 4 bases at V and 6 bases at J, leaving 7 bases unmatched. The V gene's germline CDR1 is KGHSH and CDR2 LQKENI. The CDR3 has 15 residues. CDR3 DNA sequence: TGTGCCAGCTCACTCTCCGGGACAGGGCTCAATGAGCAGTTCTTC. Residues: CASSLSGTGLNEQFF.